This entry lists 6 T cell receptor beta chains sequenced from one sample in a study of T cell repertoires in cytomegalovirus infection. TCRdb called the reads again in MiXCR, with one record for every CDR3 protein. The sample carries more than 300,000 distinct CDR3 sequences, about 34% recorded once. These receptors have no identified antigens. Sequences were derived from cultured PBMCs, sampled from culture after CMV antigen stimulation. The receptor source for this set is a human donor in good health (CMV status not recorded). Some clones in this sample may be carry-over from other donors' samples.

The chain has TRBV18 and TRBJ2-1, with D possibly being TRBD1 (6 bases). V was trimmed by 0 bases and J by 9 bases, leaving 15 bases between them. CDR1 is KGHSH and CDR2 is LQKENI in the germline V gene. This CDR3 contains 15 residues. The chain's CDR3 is CASSPPDKQGLEQFF. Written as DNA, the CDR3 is TGTGCCAGCTCACCACCGGATAAGCAGGGGCTTGAGCAGTTCTTC.

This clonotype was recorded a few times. The CDR3 DNA is TGTGCCAGCACCCTGGGGTACACTGAAGCTTTCTTT. This encodes CASTLGYTEAFF. V and J are TRBV25-1 and TRBJ1-1; D is uncertain. The V gene's germline CDR1 is MGHDK and CDR2 SYGVNS. The length of the CDR3 is 12 residues. V was shortened by 7 bases and J by 3 bases, with 9 bases between the two germline ends. Drawing the rest from reference TRBV25-1 and TRBJ1-1, the complete variable domain is EADIYQTPRYLVIGTGKKITLECSQTMGHDKMYWYQQDPGMELHLIHYSYGVNSTEKGDLSSESTVSRIRTEHFPLTLESARPSHTSQYLCASTLGYTEAFFGQGTRLTVV.

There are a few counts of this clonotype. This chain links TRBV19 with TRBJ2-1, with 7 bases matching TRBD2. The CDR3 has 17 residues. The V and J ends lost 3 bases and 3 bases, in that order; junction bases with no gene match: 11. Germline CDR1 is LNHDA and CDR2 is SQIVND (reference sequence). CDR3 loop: CASSILRGRTGYNEQFF. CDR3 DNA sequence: TGTGCCAGTAGTATTCTTCGCGGGAGAACGGGCTACAATGAGCAGTTCTTC.

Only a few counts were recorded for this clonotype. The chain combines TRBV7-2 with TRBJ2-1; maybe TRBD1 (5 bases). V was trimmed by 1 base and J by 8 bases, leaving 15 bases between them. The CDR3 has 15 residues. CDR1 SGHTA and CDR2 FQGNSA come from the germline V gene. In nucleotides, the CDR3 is TGTGCCAGCAGCTTAGTTTTCCCAGGGCCCTATGAGCAGTTCTTC. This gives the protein CASSLVFPGPYEQFF.

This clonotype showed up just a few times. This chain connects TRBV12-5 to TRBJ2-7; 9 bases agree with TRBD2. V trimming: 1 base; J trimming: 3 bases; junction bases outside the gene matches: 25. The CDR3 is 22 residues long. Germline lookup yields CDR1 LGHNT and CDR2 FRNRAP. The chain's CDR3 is CASGLALHPTGKTAGGFYEQYV. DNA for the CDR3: TGTGCTAGTGGTTTGGCCCTCCACCCGACAGGGAAAACAGCGGGAGGATTCTACGAGCAGTACGTC.

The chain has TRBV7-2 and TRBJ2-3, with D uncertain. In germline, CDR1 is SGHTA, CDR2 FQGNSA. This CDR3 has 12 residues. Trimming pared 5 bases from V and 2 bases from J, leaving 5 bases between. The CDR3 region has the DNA TGTGCCAGCAGCGTCTACACAGATACGCAGTATTTT. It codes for CASSVYTDTQYF.